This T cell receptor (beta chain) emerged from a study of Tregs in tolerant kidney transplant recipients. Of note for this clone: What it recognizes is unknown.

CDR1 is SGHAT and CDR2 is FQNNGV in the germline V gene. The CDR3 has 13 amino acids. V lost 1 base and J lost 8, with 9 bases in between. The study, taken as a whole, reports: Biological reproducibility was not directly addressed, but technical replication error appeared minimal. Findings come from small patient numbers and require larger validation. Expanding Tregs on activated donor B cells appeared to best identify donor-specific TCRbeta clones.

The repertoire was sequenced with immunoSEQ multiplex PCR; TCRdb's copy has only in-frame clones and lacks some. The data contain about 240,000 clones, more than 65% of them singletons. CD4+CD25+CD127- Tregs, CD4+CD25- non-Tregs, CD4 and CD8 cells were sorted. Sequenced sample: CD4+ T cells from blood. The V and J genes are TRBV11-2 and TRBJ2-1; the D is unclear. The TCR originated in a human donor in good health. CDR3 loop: CASSLGNSDEQFF. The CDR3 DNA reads TGTGCCAGCAGCTTAGGAAATTCGGATGAGCAGTTCTTC.